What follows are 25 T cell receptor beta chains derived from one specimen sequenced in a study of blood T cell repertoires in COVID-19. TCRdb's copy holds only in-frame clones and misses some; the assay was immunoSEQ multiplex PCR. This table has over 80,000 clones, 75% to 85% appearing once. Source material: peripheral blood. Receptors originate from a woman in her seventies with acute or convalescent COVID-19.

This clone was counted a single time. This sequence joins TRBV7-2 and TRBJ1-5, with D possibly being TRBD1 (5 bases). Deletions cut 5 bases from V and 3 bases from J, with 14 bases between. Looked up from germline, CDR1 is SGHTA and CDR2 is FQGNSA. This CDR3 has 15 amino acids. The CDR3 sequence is CASSPTQGSNQPQHF. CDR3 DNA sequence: TGTGCCAGCAGCCCAACGCAGGGATCCAATCAGCCCCAGCATTTT.

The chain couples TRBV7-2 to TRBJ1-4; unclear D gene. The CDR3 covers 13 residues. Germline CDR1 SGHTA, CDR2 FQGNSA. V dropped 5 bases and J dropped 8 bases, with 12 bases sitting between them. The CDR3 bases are TGTGCCAGCAGCCGTGGAGGGTGGGAAAAACTGTTTTTT. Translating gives CASSRGGWEKLFF. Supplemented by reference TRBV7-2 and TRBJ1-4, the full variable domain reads GAGVSQSPSNKVTEKGKDVELRCDPISGHTALYWYRQSLGQGLEFLIYFQGNSAPDKSGLPSDRFSAERTGGSVSTLTIQRTQQEDSAVYLCASSRGGWEKLFFGSGTQLSVL.

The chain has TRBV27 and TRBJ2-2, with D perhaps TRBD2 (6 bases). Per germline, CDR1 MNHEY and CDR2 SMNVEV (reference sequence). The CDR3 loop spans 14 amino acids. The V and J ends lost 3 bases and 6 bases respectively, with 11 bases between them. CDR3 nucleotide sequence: TGTGCCAGCAGTTTTGGCGGGGCACCCGGGGAGCTGTTTTTT. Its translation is CASSFGGAPGELFF.

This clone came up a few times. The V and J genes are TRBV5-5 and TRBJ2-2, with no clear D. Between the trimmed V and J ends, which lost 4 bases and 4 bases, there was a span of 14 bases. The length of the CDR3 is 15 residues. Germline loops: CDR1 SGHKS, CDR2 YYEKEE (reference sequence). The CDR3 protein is CASSVDPAVTGELFF. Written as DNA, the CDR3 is TGTGCCAGCAGCGTCGACCCCGCGGTCACCGGGGAGCTGTTTTTT.

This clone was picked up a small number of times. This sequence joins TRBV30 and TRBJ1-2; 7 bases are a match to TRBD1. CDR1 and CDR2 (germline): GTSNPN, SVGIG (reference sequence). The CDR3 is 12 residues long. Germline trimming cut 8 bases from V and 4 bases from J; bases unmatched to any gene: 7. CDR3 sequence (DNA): TGTGCCGGGAAGACAGGGTTCTATGGCTACACCTTC. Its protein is CAGKTGFYGYTF.

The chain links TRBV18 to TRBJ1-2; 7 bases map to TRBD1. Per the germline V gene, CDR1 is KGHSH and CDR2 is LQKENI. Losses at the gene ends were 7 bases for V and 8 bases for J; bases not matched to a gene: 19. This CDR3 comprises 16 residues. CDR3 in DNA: TGTGCCAGCTTGGACAGGAAAACGACATCCCTATGGGGCTACACCTTC. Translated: CASLDRKTTSLWGYTF.

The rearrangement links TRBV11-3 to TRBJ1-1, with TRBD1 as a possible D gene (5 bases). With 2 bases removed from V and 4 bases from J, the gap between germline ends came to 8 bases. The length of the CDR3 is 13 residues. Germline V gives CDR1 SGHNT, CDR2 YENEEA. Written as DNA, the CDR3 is TGTGCCAGCAGCTTACAGGGAGGCACTGAAGCTTTCTTT. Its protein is CASSLQGGTEAFF.

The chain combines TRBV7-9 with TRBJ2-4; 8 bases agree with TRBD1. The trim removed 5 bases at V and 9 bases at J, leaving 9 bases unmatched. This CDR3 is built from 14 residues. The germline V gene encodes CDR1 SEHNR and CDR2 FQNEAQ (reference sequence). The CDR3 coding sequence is TGTGCCAGCAGCCTCGGGACAGGTCTGGGCATTCAGTACTTC. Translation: CASSLGTGLGIQYF. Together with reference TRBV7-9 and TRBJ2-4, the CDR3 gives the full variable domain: DTGVSQNPRHKITKRGQNVTFRCDPISEHNRLYWYRQTLGQGPEFLTYFQNEAQLEKSRLLSDRFSAERPKGSFSTLEIQRTEQGDSAMYLCASSLGTGLGIQYFGAGTRLSVL.

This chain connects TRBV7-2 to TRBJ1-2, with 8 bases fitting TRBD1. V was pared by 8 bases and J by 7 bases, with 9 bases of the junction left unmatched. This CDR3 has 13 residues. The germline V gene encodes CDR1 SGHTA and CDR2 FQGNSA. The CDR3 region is CASRPDRVGGYTF. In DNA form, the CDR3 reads TGTGCCAGCCGTCCGGACAGGGTCGGTGGCTACACCTTC.

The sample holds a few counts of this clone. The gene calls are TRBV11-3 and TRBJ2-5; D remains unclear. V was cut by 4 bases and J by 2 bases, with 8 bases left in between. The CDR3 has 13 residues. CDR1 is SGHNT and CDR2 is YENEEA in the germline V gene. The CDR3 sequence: CASSWSSQETQYF. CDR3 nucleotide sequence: TGTGCCAGCAGCTGGAGCTCGCAAGAGACCCAGTACTTC.

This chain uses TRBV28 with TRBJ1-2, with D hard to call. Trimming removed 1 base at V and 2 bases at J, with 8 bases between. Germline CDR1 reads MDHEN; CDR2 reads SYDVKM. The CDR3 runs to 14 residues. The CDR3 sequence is CASSLFGRNYGYTF. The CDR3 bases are TGTGCCAGCAGTTTATTCGGCAGGAACTATGGCTACACCTTC.

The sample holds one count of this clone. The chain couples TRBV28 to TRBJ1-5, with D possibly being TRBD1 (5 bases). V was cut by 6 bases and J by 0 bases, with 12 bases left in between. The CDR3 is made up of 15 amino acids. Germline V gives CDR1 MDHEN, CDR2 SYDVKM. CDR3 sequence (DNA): TGTGCCAGCAGGCCCGGGGGGGTTAGCAATCAGCCCCAGCATTTT. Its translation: CASRPGGVSNQPQHF.

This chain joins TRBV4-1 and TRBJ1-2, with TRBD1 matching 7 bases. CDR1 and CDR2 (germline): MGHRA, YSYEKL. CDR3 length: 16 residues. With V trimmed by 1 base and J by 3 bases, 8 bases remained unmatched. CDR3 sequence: CASSQGQGATYYGYTF. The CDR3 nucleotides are TGCGCCAGCAGCCAAGGACAGGGCGCTACTTACTATGGCTACACCTTC.

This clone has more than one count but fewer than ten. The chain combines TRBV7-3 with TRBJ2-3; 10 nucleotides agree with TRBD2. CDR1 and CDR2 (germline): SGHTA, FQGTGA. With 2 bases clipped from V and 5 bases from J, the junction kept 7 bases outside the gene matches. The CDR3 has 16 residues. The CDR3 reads CASSLRSGGALDTQYF. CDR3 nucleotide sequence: TGTGCCAGCAGCTTACGGAGCGGGGGGGCCTTAGATACGCAGTATTTT. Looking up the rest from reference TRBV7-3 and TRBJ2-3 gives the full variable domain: GAGVSQTPSNKVTEKGKYVELRCDPISGHTALYWYRQSLGQGPEFLIYFQGTGAADDSGLPNDRFFAVRPEGSVSTLKIQRTERGDSAVYLCASSLRSGGALDTQYFGPGTRLTVL.

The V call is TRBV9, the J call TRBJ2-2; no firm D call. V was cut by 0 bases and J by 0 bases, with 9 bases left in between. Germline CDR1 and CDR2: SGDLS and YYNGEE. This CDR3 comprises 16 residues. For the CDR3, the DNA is TGTGCCAGCAGCGTAGTGGCAGGCGCGAACACCGGGGAGCTGTTTTTT. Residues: CASSVVAGANTGELFF.

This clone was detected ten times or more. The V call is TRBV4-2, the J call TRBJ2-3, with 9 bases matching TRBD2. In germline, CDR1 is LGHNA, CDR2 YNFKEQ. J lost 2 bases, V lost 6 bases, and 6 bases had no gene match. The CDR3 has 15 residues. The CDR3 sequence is CASSLSGGYTDTQYF. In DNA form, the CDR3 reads TGTGCCAGCAGTCTCAGCGGGGGGTACACAGATACGCAGTATTTT.

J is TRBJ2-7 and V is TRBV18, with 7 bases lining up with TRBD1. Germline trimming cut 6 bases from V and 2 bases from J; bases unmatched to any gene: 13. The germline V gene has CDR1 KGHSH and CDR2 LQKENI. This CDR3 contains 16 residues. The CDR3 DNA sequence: TGTGCCAGCTCGCCCTTAGGGGGCGCCACCCCCTACGAGCAGTACTTC. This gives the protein CASSPLGGATPYEQYF.

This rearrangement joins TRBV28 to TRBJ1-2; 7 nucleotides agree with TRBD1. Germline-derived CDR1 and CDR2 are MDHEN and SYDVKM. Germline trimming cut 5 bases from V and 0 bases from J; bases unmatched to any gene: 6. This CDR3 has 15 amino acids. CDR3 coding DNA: TGTGCCAGCAGTCTAACAGGGGAGACTAACTATGGCTACACCTTC. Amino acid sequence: CASSLTGETNYGYTF.

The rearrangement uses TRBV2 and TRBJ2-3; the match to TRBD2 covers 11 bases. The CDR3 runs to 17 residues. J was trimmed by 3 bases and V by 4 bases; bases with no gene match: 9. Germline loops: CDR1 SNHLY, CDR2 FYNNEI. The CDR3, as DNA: TGTGCCAGCAGTGGATCCCGGACTAGCGGGTGGACAGATACGCAGTATTTT. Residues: CASSGSRTSGWTDTQYF. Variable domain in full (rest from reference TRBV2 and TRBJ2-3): EPEVTQTPSHQVTQMGQEVILRCVPISNHLYFYWYRQILGQKVEFLVSFYNNEISEKSEIFDDQFSVERPDGSNFTLKIRSTKLEDSAMYFCASSGSRTSGWTDTQYFGPGTRLTVL.

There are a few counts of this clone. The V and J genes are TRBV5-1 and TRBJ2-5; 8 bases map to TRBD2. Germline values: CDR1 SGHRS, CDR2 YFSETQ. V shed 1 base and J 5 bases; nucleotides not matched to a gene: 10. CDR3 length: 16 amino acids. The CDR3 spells CASSLSGGSTRETQYF. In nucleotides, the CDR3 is TGCGCCAGCAGCTTGAGCGGGGGCTCGACCAGGGAGACCCAGTACTTC.

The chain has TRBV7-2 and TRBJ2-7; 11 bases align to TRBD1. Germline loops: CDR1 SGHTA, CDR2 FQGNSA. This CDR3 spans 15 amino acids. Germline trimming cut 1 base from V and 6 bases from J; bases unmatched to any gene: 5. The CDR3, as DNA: TGTGCCAGCAGCTTAGGTTCGGGACAGGGGGGCGAGCAGTACTTC. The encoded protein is CASSLGSGQGGEQYF. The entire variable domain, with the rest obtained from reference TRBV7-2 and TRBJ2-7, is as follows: GAGVSQSPSNKVTEKGKDVELRCDPISGHTALYWYRQSLGQGLEFLIYFQGNSAPDKSGLPSDRFSAERTGGSVSTLTIQRTQQEDSAVYLCASSLGSGQGGEQYFGPGTRLTVT.

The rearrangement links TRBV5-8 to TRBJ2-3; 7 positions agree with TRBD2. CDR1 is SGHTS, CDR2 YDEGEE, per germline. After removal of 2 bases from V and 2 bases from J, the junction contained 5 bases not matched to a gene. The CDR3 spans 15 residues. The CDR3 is CASSFPAGYTDTQYF. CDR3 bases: TGTGCCAGCAGCTTTCCAGCGGGGTACACAGATACGCAGTATTTT. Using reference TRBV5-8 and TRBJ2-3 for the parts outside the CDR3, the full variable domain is EAGVTQSPTHLIKTRGQQATLRCSPISGHTSVYWYQQALGLGLQFLLWYDEGEERNRGNFPPRFSGRQFPNYSSELNVNALELEDSALYLCASSFPAGYTDTQYFGPGTRLTVL.

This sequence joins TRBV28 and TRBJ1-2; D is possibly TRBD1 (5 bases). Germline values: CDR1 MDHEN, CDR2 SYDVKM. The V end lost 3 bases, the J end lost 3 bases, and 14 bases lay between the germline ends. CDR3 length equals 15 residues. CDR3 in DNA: TGTGCCAGCAGTTTCCAGGGTGTAGGGTACTATGGCTACACCTTC. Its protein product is CASSFQGVGYYGYTF.

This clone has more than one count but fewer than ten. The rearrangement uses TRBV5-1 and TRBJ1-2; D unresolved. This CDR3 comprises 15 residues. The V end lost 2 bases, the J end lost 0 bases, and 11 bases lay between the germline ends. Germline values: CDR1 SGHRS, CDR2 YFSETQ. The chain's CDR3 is CASSFGLYTNYGYTF. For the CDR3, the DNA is TGCGCCAGCAGCTTTGGTCTATATACTAACTATGGCTACACCTTC.

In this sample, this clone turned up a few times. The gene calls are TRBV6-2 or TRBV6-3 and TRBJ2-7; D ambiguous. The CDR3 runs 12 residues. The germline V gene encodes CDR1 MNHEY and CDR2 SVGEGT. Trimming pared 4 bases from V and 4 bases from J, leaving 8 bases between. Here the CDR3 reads CASSLQRYEQYF. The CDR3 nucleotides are TGTGCCAGCAGTTTACAGAGATACGAGCAGTACTTC.